This paragraph reports one T cell receptor (beta chain). CDR1 is KGHDR and CDR2 is SFDVKD in the germline V gene. This CDR3 contains 17 residues. Trimming took 3 bases from V and 1 from J; bases not matched to a gene: 7. The data originate from a study of blood T cell repertoires in COVID-19. About the research overall: COVID-19 samples, acute and convalescent, were from the United States, Italy and Spain. In each case, the material was cDNA or gDNA derived from T cells, B-cell-depleted T cells, or PBMCs.

As processed by the authors: Estimation of nucleated cell counts relied on the amplification of reference gene primers. TCRdb keeps only in-frame clones here, not all; method: immunoSEQ multiplex PCR. The V and J calls and clone size were taken over from that table, and D and trimming were inferred from the DNA. The sample holds roughly 190,000 clones, 80% to 90% seen once. Sequenced sample: peripheral blood. The sequence was collected from a woman in her 70s with active or convalescent COVID-19. The chain recombines TRBV24-1 with TRBJ2-1, with 8 nucleotides matching TRBD2. CDR3 region: CATSDPAAGASYNEQFF. CDR3 sequence (DNA): TGTGCCACCAGTGATCCTGCAGCGGGAGCTTCCTACAATGAGCAGTTCTTC.